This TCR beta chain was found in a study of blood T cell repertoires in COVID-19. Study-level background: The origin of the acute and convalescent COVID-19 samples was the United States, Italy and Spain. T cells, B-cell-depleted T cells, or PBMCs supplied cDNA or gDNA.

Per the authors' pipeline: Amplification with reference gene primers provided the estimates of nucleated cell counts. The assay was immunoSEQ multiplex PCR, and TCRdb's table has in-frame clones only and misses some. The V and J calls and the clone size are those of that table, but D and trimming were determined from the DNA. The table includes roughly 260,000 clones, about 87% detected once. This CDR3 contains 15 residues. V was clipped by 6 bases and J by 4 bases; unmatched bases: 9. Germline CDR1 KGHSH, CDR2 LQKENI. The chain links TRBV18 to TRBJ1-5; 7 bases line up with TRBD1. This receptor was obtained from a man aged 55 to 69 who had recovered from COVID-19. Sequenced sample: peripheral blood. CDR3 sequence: CASSRDSGENQPQHF. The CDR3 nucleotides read TGTGCCAGCTCCCGGGACAGCGGAGAGAATCAGCCCCAGCATTTT.